This TCR beta chain appears in the sequencing data of a study of identical twins. Study-wide results and caveats: Some out-of-frame alpha sequences were shared by twins, and these showed excess low generation probability.

This clonotype was seen only a few times. The antigen is unknown. Unique molecular identifiers were present on cDNA, and template switching added a universal primer site. TCRdb redid the calling of the 5' RACE reads with MiXCR, one entry per CDR3 protein. The table includes around 680,000 distinct CDR3 sequences, over 8.5% detected once. Losses at the gene ends were 5 bases for V and 4 bases for J; bases not matched to a gene: 10. Germline CDR1 is SQVTM and CDR2 is ANQGSEA. This CDR3 comprises 14 residues. These same data were also listed under a study on yellow fever vaccine responses in identical twins.

This clonotype was sampled from a woman between 18 and 29 years old in good health. Source material: PBMCs. The chain joins TRBV29-1 to TRBJ2-5, with 7 bases identical to TRBD2. Written as DNA, the CDR3 is TGCAGCGTTAAAAGGCTAGCGGAGAGAGAGACCCAGTACTTC. Residues: CSVKRLAERETQYF.